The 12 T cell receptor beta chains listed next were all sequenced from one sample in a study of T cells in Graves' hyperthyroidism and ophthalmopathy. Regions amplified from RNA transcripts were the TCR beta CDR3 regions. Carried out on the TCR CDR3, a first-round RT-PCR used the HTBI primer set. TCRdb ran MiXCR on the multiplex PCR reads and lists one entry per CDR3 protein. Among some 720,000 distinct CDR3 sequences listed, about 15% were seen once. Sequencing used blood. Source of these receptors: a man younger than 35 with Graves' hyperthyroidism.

CDR3 sequence reads: CSARPGEGTKPQHF. The CDR3 DNA follows: TGCAGTGCTAGACCCGGGGAGGGGACCAAGCCCCAGCATTTT. The chain links TRBV20-1 to TRBJ1-5; a weak D match, TRBD1 (5 bases). Between the trimmed V and J ends, which lost 2 bases and 8 bases, there was a span of 16 bases. The CDR3 consists of 14 residues. Germline-derived CDR1 and CDR2 are DFQATT and SNEGSKA (reference sequence).

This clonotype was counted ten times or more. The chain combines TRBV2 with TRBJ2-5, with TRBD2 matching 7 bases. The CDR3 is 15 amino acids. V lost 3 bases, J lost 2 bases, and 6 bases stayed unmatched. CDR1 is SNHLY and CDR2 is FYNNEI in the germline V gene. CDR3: CASSDTAGEQETQYF. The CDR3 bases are TGTGCCAGCAGTGATACGGCGGGAGAGCAAGAGACCCAGTACTTC.

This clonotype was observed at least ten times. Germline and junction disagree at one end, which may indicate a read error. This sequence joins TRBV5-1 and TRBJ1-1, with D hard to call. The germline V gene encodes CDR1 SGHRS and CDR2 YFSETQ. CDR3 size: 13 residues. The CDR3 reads CASSLDPNTEAFF. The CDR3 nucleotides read TGTGCCAGCAGTTTAGACCCGAACACTGAAGCTTTCTTT.

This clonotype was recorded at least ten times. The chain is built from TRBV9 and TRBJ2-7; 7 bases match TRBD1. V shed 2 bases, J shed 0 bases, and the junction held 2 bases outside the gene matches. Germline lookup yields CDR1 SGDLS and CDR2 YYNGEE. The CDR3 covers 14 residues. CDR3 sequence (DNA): TGTGCCAGCAGCGTGGACAGGAGCTCCTACGAGCAGTACTTC. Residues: CASSVDRSSYEQYF.

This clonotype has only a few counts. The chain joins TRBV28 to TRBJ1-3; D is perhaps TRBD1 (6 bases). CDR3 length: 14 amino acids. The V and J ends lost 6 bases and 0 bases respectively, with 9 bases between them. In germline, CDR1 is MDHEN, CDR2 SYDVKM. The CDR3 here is CASRGGHSGNTIYF. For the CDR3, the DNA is TGTGCCAGCAGGGGGGGGCACTCTGGAAACACCATATATTTT.

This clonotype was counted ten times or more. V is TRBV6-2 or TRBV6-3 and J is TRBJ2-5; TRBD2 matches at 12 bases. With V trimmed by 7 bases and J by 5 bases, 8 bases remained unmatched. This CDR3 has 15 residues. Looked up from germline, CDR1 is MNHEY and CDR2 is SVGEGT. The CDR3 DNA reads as TGTGCCAGCACTTTAAGACTAGCGGGAGTTGAGACCCAGTACTTC. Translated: CASTLRLAGVETQYF.

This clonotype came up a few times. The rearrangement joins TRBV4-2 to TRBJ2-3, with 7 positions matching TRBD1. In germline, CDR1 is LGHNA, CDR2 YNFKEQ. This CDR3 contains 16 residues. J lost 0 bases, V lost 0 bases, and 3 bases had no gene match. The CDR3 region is CASSQDRGPSTDTQYF. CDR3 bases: TGTGCCAGCAGCCAAGATAGGGGGCCTAGCACAGATACGCAGTATTTT.

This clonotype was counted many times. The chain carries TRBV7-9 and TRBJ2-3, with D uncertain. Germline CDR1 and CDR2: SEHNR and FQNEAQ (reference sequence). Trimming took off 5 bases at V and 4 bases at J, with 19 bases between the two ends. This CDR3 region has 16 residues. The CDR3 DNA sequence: TGTGCCAGCAGCCACCTACTGGGAATCAACGCAGATACGCAGTATTTT. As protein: CASSHLLGINADTQYF.

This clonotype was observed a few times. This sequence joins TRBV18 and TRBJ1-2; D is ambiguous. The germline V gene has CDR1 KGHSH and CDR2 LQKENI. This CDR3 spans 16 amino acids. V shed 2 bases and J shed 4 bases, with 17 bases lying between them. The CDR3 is CASSPKTTQEVYGYTF. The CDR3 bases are TGTGCCAGCTCACCAAAAACGACGCAGGAGGTCTATGGCTACACCTTC.

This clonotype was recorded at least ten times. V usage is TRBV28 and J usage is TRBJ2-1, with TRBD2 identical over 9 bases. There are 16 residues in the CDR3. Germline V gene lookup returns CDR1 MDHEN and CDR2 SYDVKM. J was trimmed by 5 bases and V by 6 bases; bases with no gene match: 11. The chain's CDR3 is CASSSPSSGGHNEQFF. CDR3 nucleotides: TGTGCCAGCAGCTCTCCCAGTAGCGGGGGACACAATGAGCAGTTCTTC.

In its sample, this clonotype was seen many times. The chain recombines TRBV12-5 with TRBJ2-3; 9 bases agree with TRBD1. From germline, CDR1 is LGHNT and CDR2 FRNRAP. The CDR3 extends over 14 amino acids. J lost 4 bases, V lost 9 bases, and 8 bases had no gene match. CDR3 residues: CASRDRVAADTQYF. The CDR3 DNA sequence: TGTGCTAGCCGGGACAGGGTCGCGGCAGATACGCAGTATTTT.

The CDR3, as DNA: TGTGCCAGCAGCTTGCCAGGGCGAACTGAAGCTTTCTTT. Translating gives CASSLPGRTEAFF. This rearrangement joins TRBV5-5 to TRBJ1-1, with a possible D match to TRBD1 (5 bases). Germline CDR1 and CDR2: SGHKS and YYEKEE (reference sequence). The CDR3 has 13 residues. V shed 1 base and J shed 5 bases, with 9 bases lying between them.